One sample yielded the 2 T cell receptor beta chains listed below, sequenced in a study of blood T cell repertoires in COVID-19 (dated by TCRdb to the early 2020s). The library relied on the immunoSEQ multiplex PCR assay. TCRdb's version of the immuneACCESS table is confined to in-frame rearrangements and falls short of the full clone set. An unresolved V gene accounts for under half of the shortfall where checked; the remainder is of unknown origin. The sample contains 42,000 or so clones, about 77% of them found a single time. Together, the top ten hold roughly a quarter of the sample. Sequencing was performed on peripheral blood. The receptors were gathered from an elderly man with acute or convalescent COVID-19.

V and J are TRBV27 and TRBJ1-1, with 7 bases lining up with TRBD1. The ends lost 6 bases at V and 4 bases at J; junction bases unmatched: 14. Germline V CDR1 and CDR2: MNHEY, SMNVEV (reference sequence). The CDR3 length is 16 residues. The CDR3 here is CASSPSTNRGGTEAFF. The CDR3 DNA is TGTGCCAGCAGCCCAAGTACCAACAGGGGAGGCACTGAAGCTTTCTTT.

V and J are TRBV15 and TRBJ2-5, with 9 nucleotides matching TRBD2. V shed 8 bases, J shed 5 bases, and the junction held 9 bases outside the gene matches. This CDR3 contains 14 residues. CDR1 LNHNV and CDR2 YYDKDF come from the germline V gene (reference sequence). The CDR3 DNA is TGTGCCACCTCTACCGGGACTAGCCGGGAGACCCAGTACTTC. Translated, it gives CATSTGTSRETQYF.